This T cell receptor beta chain originates from a study of blood T cell repertoires in COVID-19. Study in general: Some COVID-19 samples were acute and others convalescent; all came from the United States, Italy and Spain. In each case, the material was cDNA or gDNA derived from T cells, B-cell-depleted T cells, or PBMCs.

During active infection, Seattle patients enrolled and were then monitored through disease. As handled by the study authors: Amplifying reference gene primers gave estimates of nucleated cell counts. Generated by immunoSEQ multiplex PCR, the TCRdb table keeps only in-frame clones and is missing some. For V, J and clone size, that table is used; D and trimming come from the DNA. The sample yields approximately 230,000 clones, approximately 88% seen once. The source is a woman in her 30s with COVID-19, enrolled during active disease. Sequenced input: peripheral blood.

For the CDR3, the DNA is TGTGCCAGCAGCCCATTTACCGGGGAGCTGTTTTTT. As protein: CASSPFTGELFF. V is TRBV7-2 and J is TRBJ2-2; D call uncertain. CDR1 and CDR2 from the germline V gene are SGHTA and FQGNSA. CDR3 length: 12 amino acids. V was clipped by 5 bases and J by 5 bases, with 6 bases between them.